The 25 T cell receptor beta chains below were found in one sample sequenced in a study of human T cells and chemical hapten exposure. The total RNA was obtained from whole blood that was not fractionated. Each CDR3 protein is one row after TCRdb ran MiXCR on the 5' RACE reads. The sample holds 150,000 or so distinct CDR3 sequences, roughly 4.1% seen once. Every receptor here comes from a female donor in good health.

This clonotype was recorded many times. The chain recombines TRBV9 with TRBJ2-2; D remains unclear. The CDR3 is 15 residues long. CDR1 is SGDLS and CDR2 is YYNGEE in the germline V gene. V dropped 2 bases and J dropped 7 bases, with 15 bases sitting between them. The CDR3 spells CASSVDAVWDGELFF. The DNA of the CDR3 is TGTGCCAGCAGCGTCGACGCGGTGTGGGACGGGGAGCTGTTTTTT. The full variable domain, rest sourced from reference TRBV9 and TRBJ2-2, is DSGVTQTPKHLITATGQRVTLRCSPRSGDLSVYWYQQSLDQGLQFLIQYYNGEERAKGNILERFSAQQFPDLHSELNLSSLELGDSALYFCASSVDAVWDGELFFGEGSRLTVL.

This clonotype was seen repeatedly, ten times or more. The chain employs TRBV7-2 and TRBJ2-7, with D tentatively TRBD1 (7 bases). The CDR3 contains 14 residues. The germline V and J ends were trimmed by 6 bases and 4 bases, with 16 bases remaining between them. The V gene's germline CDR1 is SGHTA and CDR2 FQGNSA. CDR3 DNA sequence: TGTGCCAGCAGAGGGGGGACAGACCATTACGAGCAGTACTTC. Translated: CASRGGTDHYEQYF.

The chain uses TRBV20-1 and TRBJ1-5; D is unresolved. This CDR3 has 14 residues. The germline gives CDR1 DFQATT, CDR2 SNEGSKA (reference sequence). V lost 5 bases and J 2 bases, leaving 13 bases between the germline ends. CDR3 in amino acids: CSARGGGGNQPQHF. In DNA form, the CDR3 reads TGCAGTGCTCGAGGTGGTGGCGGCAATCAGCCCCAGCATTTT.

This clonotype showed up many times. This chain joins TRBV11-2 and TRBJ1-2, with 8 positions matching TRBD1. This CDR3 has 14 amino acids. In germline, CDR1 is SGHAT, CDR2 FQNNGV. The V and J ends lost 3 bases and 5 bases, in that order; junction bases with no gene match: 5. The CDR3: CASSFRTGRYGYTF. CDR3 nucleotides: TGTGCCAGCAGCTTCCGGACAGGGCGTTATGGCTACACCTTC.

This clonotype was detected many times. V usage is TRBV30 and J usage is TRBJ1-5; no firm D call. CDR1 and CDR2 from the germline V gene are GTSNPN and SVGIG (reference sequence). CDR3 length: 13 residues. Trimming cost V 3 bases and J 9 bases, with 15 bases left between them. In DNA form, the CDR3 reads TGTGCCTGGAGAGGACCGCGATTGGGGCCCCAGCATTTT. Translation: CAWRGPRLGPQHF.

This clonotype was found many times. The chain links TRBV12-3 or TRBV12-4 to TRBJ2-1; D is undetermined. Trimming took off 7 bases at V and 7 bases at J, with 11 bases between the two ends. The CDR3 runs to 12 residues. The CDR3 reads CASILPPNEQFF. The CDR3, as DNA: TGTGCCAGCATTCTCCCCCCGAATGAGCAGTTCTTC.

This clonotype appeared many times. The chain is built from TRBV5-1 and TRBJ1-5; D gene uncertain. With 2 bases removed from V and 7 bases from J, the gap between germline ends came to 10 bases. The length of the CDR3 is 13 residues. Germline CDR1 SGHRS, CDR2 YFSETQ. As DNA, the CDR3 is TGCGCCAGCAGCTTAGAGGGATGGCAGCCCCAGCATTTT. Encoded protein: CASSLEGWQPQHF.

This sequence joins TRBV5-6 and TRBJ1-2, with D possibly matching TRBD1 (5 bases). The CDR3 covers 15 residues. Looked up from germline, CDR1 is SGHDT and CDR2 is YYEEEE. The germline V and J ends were trimmed by 3 bases and 4 bases, with 16 bases remaining between them. The CDR3 nucleotides are TGTGCCAGCAGCTCCGGTTCCGGGGGTTCCTATGGCTACACCTTC. Its translation is CASSSGSGGSYGYTF.

This clonotype was recorded a few times. The rearrangement links TRBV7-8 to TRBJ1-5; weak D call: TRBD1 (5 bases). This CDR3 has 14 amino acids. V was trimmed by 3 bases and J by 7 bases, leaving 13 bases between them. Germline loops: CDR1 SGHVS, CDR2 FQNEAQ. CDR3 region: CASSLRGPWQPQHF. DNA for the CDR3: TGTGCCAGCAGCTTGAGGGGCCCATGGCAGCCCCAGCATTTT.

This clonotype was counted at least ten times. The chain combines TRBV3-1 with TRBJ2-7, with 11 bases identical to TRBD1. V trimming: 5 bases; J trimming: 6 bases; junction bases outside the gene matches: 6. Per the germline V gene, CDR1 is LGHDT and CDR2 is YNNKEL (reference sequence). The length of the CDR3 is 14 residues. CDR3 sequence: CASSAGQGAPEQYF. The CDR3 nucleotides are TGTGCCAGCAGCGCCGGACAGGGGGCGCCCGAGCAGTACTTC.

This clonotype was recorded at least ten times. The chain employs TRBV5-4 and TRBJ2-2, with a tentative D call TRBD1 (5 bases). Germline V lookup: CDR1 SGHNT, CDR2 YYREEE (reference sequence). Trimming stripped 1 base from V and 5 bases from J, with 12 bases between. CDR3 length: 15 amino acids. CDR3 DNA: TGTGCCAGCAGCTTGCAGGGTCGTGAGACCGGGGAGCTGTTTTTT. Its protein product is CASSLQGRETGELFF.

This clonotype has a count of ten or more. This chain joins TRBV15 and TRBJ2-5, with 7 bases that match TRBD2. This CDR3 is 17 amino acids long. Trimming cost V 0 bases and J 5 bases; bases outside gene matches: 12. Germline V gene sequence: CDR1 LNHNV, CDR2 YYDKDF (reference sequence). Written as DNA, the CDR3 is TGTGCCACCAGCAGAGAAGAACCAGGCGGGGAGGGCGAGACCCAGTACTTC. Encoded protein: CATSREEPGGEGETQYF. Based on the CDR3 plus reference TRBV15 and TRBJ2-5, the full variable domain is DAMVIQNPRYQVTQFGKPVTLSCSQTLNHNVMYWYQQKSSQAPKLLFHYYDKDFNNEADTPDNFQSRRPNTSFCFLDIRSPGLGDTAMYLCATSREEPGGEGETQYFGPGTRLLVL.

This clonotype showed up many times. The gene calls are TRBV7-9 and TRBJ1-2, with 11 bases lining up with TRBD1. The ends lost 5 bases at V and 8 bases at J; junction bases unmatched: 19. The CDR3 is 18 residues long. CDR1 is SEHNR and CDR2 is FQNEAQ in the germline V gene (reference sequence). As DNA, the CDR3 is TGTGCCAGCAGCCCCCTCCCATCGCGGACAGGGGGCTATGGGGGCTACACCTTC. This encodes CASSPLPSRTGGYGGYTF.

Many counts were recorded for this clonotype. The chain carries TRBV20-1 and TRBJ1-2; no firm D call. The germline CDR1 and CDR2 sequences are DFQATT and SNEGSKA (reference sequence). Trimming stripped 3 bases from V and 7 bases from J, with 9 bases between. CDR3 size: 11 residues. CDR3 bases: TGCAGTGCTAGGCTGGCGTTTGGCTACACCTTC. Translated: CSARLAFGYTF.

This clonotype was seen only a few times. This sequence joins TRBV12-3 or TRBV12-4 and TRBJ1-1, with a tentative D call TRBD1 (5 bases). V was cut by 8 bases and J by 4 bases, with 14 bases left in between. This CDR3 is built from 13 residues. CDR3 sequence (DNA): TGTGCCAGCGGGGGGTATCGTGGCACTGAAGCTTTCTTT. Residues: CASGGYRGTEAFF.

This clonotype came up many times. V is TRBV9 and J is TRBJ2-3; TRBD2 matches 7 bases. V gave up 4 bases and J gave up 2 bases; unmatched junction bases: 10. Germline-derived CDR1 and CDR2 are SGDLS and YYNGEE. The CDR3 is made up of 16 amino acids. CDR3 amino acids: CASSTPFAGDTDTQYF. The CDR3 DNA sequence: TGTGCCAGCAGCACCCCCTTTGCGGGGGACACAGATACGCAGTATTTT.

This clonotype was observed many times. J is TRBJ1-4 and V is TRBV3-1; D gene unclear. Trimming shortened V by 0 bases and J by 0 bases, and 5 bases separated the two germline ends. CDR3 size: 15 residues. Germline V lookup: CDR1 LGHDT, CDR2 YNNKEL (reference sequence). This CDR3 is CASSQDLSTNEKLFF. The CDR3 nucleotides are TGTGCCAGCAGCCAAGACTTGTCAACTAATGAAAAACTGTTTTTT.

This clonotype was counted many times. The junction differs from germline at one of its ends, possibly a read error. The rearrangement joins TRBV29-1 to TRBJ2-7; D call uncertain. Germline V gene sequence: CDR1 SQVTM, CDR2 ANQGSEA. The CDR3 covers 11 residues. The CDR3 protein is CSVSLDSQDVF. The CDR3 coding sequence is TGCAGCGTTAGCTTAGACTCCCAGGACGTCTTC.

This clonotype was recorded at least ten times. V is TRBV20-1 and J is TRBJ2-3; possibly TRBD2 for D (5 bases). The CDR3 spans 15 residues. In germline, CDR1 is DFQATT, CDR2 SNEGSKA (reference sequence). V lost 5 bases to trimming and J lost 1 base, with 16 bases between them. The CDR3 nucleotides read TGCAGTGCTGGGATGAGCGGAGGTCGCACAGATACGCAGTATTTT. This sequence encodes CSAGMSGGRTDTQYF.

This clonotype was seen once. Written as DNA, the CDR3 is TGTGCCAGCAGCCCCAGATCTGGAAACACCATATATTTT. The encoded protein is CASSPRSGNTIYF. J is TRBJ1-3 and V is TRBV9, with no clear D. The V gene's germline CDR1 is SGDLS and CDR2 YYNGEE. V lost 4 bases and J 1 base, leaving 6 bases between the germline ends. This CDR3 has 13 amino acids.

This clonotype was seen many times. The rearrangement links TRBV9 to TRBJ1-4; 7 bases agree with TRBD1. The V gene end was trimmed by 4 bases and the J gene end by 0 bases; junction bases not matched to a gene: 3. In germline, CDR1 is SGDLS, CDR2 YYNGEE. CDR3 size: 15 residues. The CDR3 reads CASSRDSATNEKLFF. DNA for the CDR3: TGTGCCAGCAGCAGGGACAGTGCAACTAATGAAAAACTGTTTTTT.

This clonotype occurred many times. The chain links TRBV20-1 to TRBJ1-1; D remains unclear. The germline V gene encodes CDR1 DFQATT and CDR2 SNEGSKA (reference sequence). This CDR3 region has 13 residues. Trimming stripped 3 bases from V and 2 bases from J, with 10 bases between. The DNA of the CDR3 is TGCAGTGCTAGCCCGGCACGAAACACTGAAGCTTTCTTT. This translates into CSASPARNTEAFF.

This clonotype has ten or more counts. V gene TRBV12-3 or TRBV12-4 combines with J gene TRBJ1-1; D may be TRBD1 (6 bases). The CDR3 totals 16 residues. Trimming removed 4 bases at V and 5 bases at J, with 20 bases between. The CDR3 spells CASSSPVAYQGTEAFF. CDR3 nucleotides: TGTGCCAGCAGTTCCCCAGTGGCTTACCAGGGGACTGAAGCTTTCTTT.

This clonotype has ten or more counts. CDR3 nucleotide sequence: TGCAGTGCCGGGGAGGGGGCGGAGAACACTGAAGCTTTCTTT. Protein sequence: CSAGEGAENTEAFF. The chain joins TRBV20-1 to TRBJ1-1; TRBD1 agrees at 7 bases. J gave up 1 base and V 6 bases, and 8 bases lay outside the gene matches. This CDR3 region has 14 residues. Per germline, CDR1 DFQATT and CDR2 SNEGSKA (reference sequence).

This clonotype appeared many times. The rearrangement joins TRBV5-1 to TRBJ2-5; a possible D gene is TRBD1 (5 bases). Germline assignment: CDR1 SGHRS and CDR2 YFSETQ. The CDR3 runs 13 residues. Trimming removed 0 bases at V and 2 bases at J, with 5 bases between. CDR3 amino acids: CASSLGQQETQYF. CDR3 coding DNA: TGCGCCAGCAGCTTGGGACAGCAAGAGACCCAGTACTTC.